This entry concerns a single TCR beta chain. Its specificity is not known. From RNA transcripts, TCR beta CDR3 regions were amplified. The HTBI primer set was used in a first-round RT-PCR of the TCR CDR3. TCRdb called the multiplex PCR reads again in MiXCR, with one record for every CDR3 protein. The repertoire holds 610,000 or so distinct CDR3 sequences, with around 45% as singletons. Graves' hyperthyroidism was deemed stable absent ophthalmopathy progression within 18 months. Patients aged 18 to 65 had newly diagnosed hyperthyroidism lasting under 2 months. Lactation, pregnancy, other autoimmune disease or uncontrolled infection excluded patients. The entry originates in a study of T cells in Graves' hyperthyroidism and ophthalmopathy. Broader study findings: Blood shared most expanded thyroid clonotypes above 0.001.

The CDR3 runs 15 residues. Trimming took 1 base from V and 0 from J, leaving 7 bases between them. Germline loops: CDR1 SGHTA, CDR2 FQGNSA. The clonotype originates from a woman between 18 and 29 years old with Graves' hyperthyroidism. The sequencing sample was made of peripheral blood or thyroid tissue (not recorded which). The chain carries TRBV7-2 and TRBJ2-4; D is unresolved. The CDR3 reads CASSLDPVAKNIQYF. CDR3 in DNA: TGTGCCAGCAGCTTAGATCCGGTAGCCAAAAACATTCAGTACTTC.